Each of the 15 T cell receptor beta chains below was sequenced from the same sample in a study of T cell repertoires in cytomegalovirus infection. The antigens for these receptors are not known. MiXCR, run by TCRdb on the reads, gives a single entry per CDR3 protein. The sample includes 800,000 to 950,000 distinct CDR3 sequences, around a third of them seen just once. Sequencing was performed on cultured CD8+ T cells from PBMCs, taken from culture after CMV antigen stimulation. The receptors were sampled from a human donor in good health (CMV status not recorded). Some clones in this sample may be carry-over from other donors' samples.

This clonotype has just a few counts. The gene calls are TRBV2 and TRBJ1-5, with D possibly matching TRBD1 (5 bases). Trimming pared 7 bases from V and 3 bases from J, leaving 13 bases between. Germline CDR1 is SNHLY and CDR2 is FYNNEI. The CDR3 sequence is 14 residues long. CDR3 in DNA: TGTGCCAGCAAGGCTACAGGTTACAATCAGCCCCAGCATTTT. Its protein is CASKATGYNQPQHF.

J is TRBJ2-5 and V is TRBV4-3; a possible D gene is TRBD2 (6 bases). V gave up 1 base and J gave up 4 bases, with 19 bases separating them. Germline loops: CDR1 LGHNA, CDR2 YSLEER. The CDR3 covers 17 residues. CDR3 loop: CASSQVLGLGGRETQYF. CDR3 nucleotide sequence: TGCGCCAGCAGCCAAGTCTTAGGTTTGGGGGGACGAGAGACCCAGTACTTC.

The CDR3 DNA reads TGTGCCAGCAGCCCGGACGGGACTCTGGGGAGGGACGAGCAGTACTTC. Translation: CASSPDGTLGRDEQYF. This chain uses TRBV5-8 with TRBJ2-7, with TRBD2 matching 7 bases. Unmatched junction bases numbered 15, after V lost 4 bases and J lost 5 bases. Germline V lookup: CDR1 SGHTS, CDR2 YDEGEE. The CDR3 totals 16 residues.

The chain is built from TRBV6-2 or TRBV6-3 and TRBJ2-2, with D maybe TRBD1 (6 bases). The germline V gene has CDR1 MNHEY and CDR2 SVGEGT. V lost 2 bases and J 5 bases, leaving 18 bases between the germline ends. The CDR3 is 17 residues long. In DNA form, the CDR3 reads TGTGCCAGCAGTTACCCAAGCCAGGGGCGAAGGACCGGGGAGCTGTTTTTT. It translates to CASSYPSQGRRTGELFF.

The gene calls are TRBV13 and TRBJ1-3; 7 bases are shared with TRBD1. Germline-derived CDR1 and CDR2 are PRHDT and FYEKMQ (reference sequence). The ends lost 4 bases at V and 4 bases at J; junction bases unmatched: 7. The CDR3 spans 15 residues. This chain's CDR3 is CASSSTGNLGNTIYF. The CDR3 DNA is TGTGCCAGCAGCTCGACAGGGAATCTCGGAAACACCATATATTTT.

The chain employs TRBV7-9 and TRBJ1-2; tentatively, D is TRBD1 (6 bases). CDR3 length equals 15 residues. Trimming removed 4 bases at V and 3 bases at J, with 15 bases between. Germline CDR1 and CDR2: SEHNR and FQNEAQ (reference sequence). The CDR3 region is CASSSQGAGDYGYTF. Here the CDR3 DNA reads TGTGCCAGCAGCTCACAGGGCGCAGGAGACTATGGCTACACCTTC.

The chain joins TRBV11-2 to TRBJ1-1; D remains ambiguous. The germline gives CDR1 SGHAT, CDR2 FQNNGV. V was pared by 5 bases and J by 2 bases, with 15 bases between. The CDR3 contains 15 residues. Here the CDR3 DNA reads TGTGCCAGCAGCATAATTTCTTACAGTAACACTGAAGCTTTCTTT. Translating it yields CASSIISYSNTEAFF.

The V call is TRBV14, the J call TRBJ1-1; no clear D. The germline CDR1 and CDR2 sequences are SGHDN and FVKESK. The CDR3 loop spans 15 amino acids. Trimming pared 1 base from V and 0 bases from J, leaving 9 bases between. The CDR3 reads CASSQVSEMNTEAFF. CDR3 nucleotide sequence: TGTGCCAGCAGCCAAGTCTCTGAAATGAACACTGAAGCTTTCTTT.

The sample holds a few counts of this clonotype. The chain is built from TRBV28 and TRBJ2-1; 8 bases are shared with TRBD1. The CDR3 is 16 residues long. The J segment lost 2 bases and the V segment lost 3 bases, leaving 6 bases of the junction unmatched. Germline-derived CDR1 and CDR2 are MDHEN and SYDVKM. In DNA, the CDR3 is TGTGCCAGCAGTTTTGACAGGGGACCCACCTACAATGAGCAGTTCTTC. Its translation: CASSFDRGPTYNEQFF.

This rearrangement joins TRBV4-1 to TRBJ2-5; D is possibly TRBD1 (5 bases). CDR3 length: 15 amino acids. CDR1 and CDR2 (germline): MGHRA, YSYEKL. V lost 4 bases to trimming and J lost 3 bases, with 15 bases between them. The CDR3 DNA sequence: TGCGCCAGCAGCCCCCCGGTGTCAGGGAAAGAGACCCAGTACTTC. Its protein product is CASSPPVSGKETQYF.

This clonotype was found many times. The chain uses TRBV6-6 and TRBJ1-5, with D possibly TRBD1 on 6 matching bases. Germline CDR1 MNHNY, CDR2 SVGAGI (reference sequence). The CDR3 totals 14 residues. Trimming cost V 0 bases and J 6 bases, with 9 bases left between them. CDR3 sequence (DNA): TGTGCCAGCAGTTACTCGATCAGGGGTCAGCCCCAGCATTTT. Protein product: CASSYSIRGQPQHF.

This clonotype appeared a few times. In DNA, the CDR3 is TGTGCCAGCAGCCCACAGGGATTTGAGCAGTTCTTC. Translating it yields CASSPQGFEQFF. The J gene is TRBJ2-1, the V gene TRBV11-1, with D possibly being TRBD1 (6 bases). The CDR3 contains 12 residues. Trimming stripped 5 bases from V and 9 bases from J, with 11 bases between. Germline CDR1 SGHAT, CDR2 FQDESV (reference sequence).

The J gene is TRBJ2-2, the V gene TRBV11-3; a weak D match, TRBD2 (6 bases). The CDR3 runs to 17 residues. The germline V and J ends were trimmed by 4 bases and 5 bases, with 20 bases remaining between them. Germline CDR1 and CDR2: SGHNT and YENEEA. The CDR3 loop reads CASSSEGGVPGTGELFF. CDR3 bases: TGTGCCAGCAGCTCCGAGGGCGGGGTCCCAGGTACCGGGGAGCTGTTTTTT.

V and J are TRBV19 and TRBJ2-1, with a possible D match to TRBD2 (5 bases). Germline CDR1 and CDR2: LNHDA and SQIVND (reference sequence). This CDR3 region has 16 residues. V was cut by 3 bases and J by 0 bases, with 12 bases left in between. The CDR3 is CASSMPGSNSYNEQFF. In DNA form, the CDR3 reads TGTGCCAGTAGTATGCCGGGGTCTAACTCCTACAATGAGCAGTTCTTC.

The DNA of the CDR3 is TGCGCCAGCAGCCACGCTGGCCGGACCTACGAGCAGTACTTC. Amino acids: CASSHAGRTYEQYF. V gene TRBV4-1 combines with J gene TRBJ2-7; D unresolved. The V gene's germline CDR1 is MGHRA and CDR2 YSYEKL. Trimming shortened V by 3 bases and J by 2 bases, and 11 bases separated the two germline ends. The CDR3 length is 14 residues.